This T cell receptor (beta chain) was sequenced for a study of yellow fever vaccine responses in identical twins. There are 14 residues in the CDR3. From germline, CDR1 is KGHDR and CDR2 SFDVKD. V lost 2 bases and J lost 4, with 11 bases in between. In TCRdb, the RT-PCR reads were re-called with MiXCR into one record per CDR3 protein. Among approximately 3,100 distinct CDR3 sequences listed, around 85% were seen once. This specimen was T cells from blood (PBMCs), unsorted or a sorted subset (not recorded which), taken before or after yellow fever vaccination (not recorded which). This receptor was identified in a woman between 18 and 29 years old who received the yellow fever vaccine. The V and J genes are TRBV24-1 and TRBJ2-7; D perhaps matches TRBD2 (5 bases). In DNA, the CDR3 is TGTGCCACCAGTGATTCGGGGTTTCTTTACGAGCAGTACTTC. Translating it yields CATSDSGFLYEQYF.